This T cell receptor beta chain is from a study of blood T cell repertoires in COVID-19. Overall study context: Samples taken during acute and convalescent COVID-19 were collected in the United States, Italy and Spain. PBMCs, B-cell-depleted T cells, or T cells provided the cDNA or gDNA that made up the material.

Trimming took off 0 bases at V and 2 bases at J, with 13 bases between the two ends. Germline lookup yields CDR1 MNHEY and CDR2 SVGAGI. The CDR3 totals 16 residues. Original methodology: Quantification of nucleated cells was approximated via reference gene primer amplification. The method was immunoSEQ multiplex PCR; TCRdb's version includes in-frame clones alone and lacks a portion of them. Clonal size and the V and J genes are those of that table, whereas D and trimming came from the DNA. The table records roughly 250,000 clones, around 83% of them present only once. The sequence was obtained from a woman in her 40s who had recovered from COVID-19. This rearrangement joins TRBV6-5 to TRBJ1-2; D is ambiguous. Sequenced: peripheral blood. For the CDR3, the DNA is TGTGCCAGCAGTTACTCCCATTCACTCTACAACTATGGCTACACCTTC. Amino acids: CASSYSHSLYNYGYTF.